A selection of T cell receptor beta chains follows, all from one sample in a study of spatial heterogeneity in lung cancer. One entry per CDR3 protein, called by TCRdb with MiXCR from the 5' RACE reads. Found here are around 5,000 distinct CDR3 sequences, 6% to 8.5% of them singletons; the top ten hold about 18%. The sequenced sample was lung tumor tissue, obtained at surgery. These receptors originate from a male donor with early-stage non-small cell lung cancer. The CDR3 runs from the conserved cysteine through the conserved F or W. The order of the fields is V gene, D gene, clone size, J gene, CDR3 DNA, CDR3 protein. D genes are given only for firm matches. Size tells how often a clone was seen (once, few, many) or the class of an expanded clone, and some rows leave it out.

TRBV7-8	TRBD2	many	TRBJ2-1	TGTGCCAGCAGCAGCCCTAGCGGGAAATACAATGAGCAGTTCTTC	CASSSPSGKYNEQFF
TRBV12-3/TRBV12-4	NA	many	TRBJ2-7	TGTGCCAGCAGCACCCCCGACAGGTCCTACGAGCAGTACTTC	CASSTPDRSYEQYF
TRBV6-5	NA	medium-sized	TRBJ1-6	TGTGCCAGCAGTTACTCCCCCCGACTGATTAATTCACCCCTCCACTTT	CASSYSPRLINSPLHF
TRBV6-6	NA	many	TRBJ2-7	TGTGCCAGCAGTTTCGACCTGTACGAGCAGTACTTC	CASSFDLYEQYF
TRBV27	NA	large	TRBJ2-7	TGTGCCAGCAGTTTGTCCATACAGGCCTCCTACGAGCAGTACTTC	CASSLSIQASYEQYF
TRBV7-8	NA	many	TRBJ1-1	TGTGCCAGCAGCTTAGTTAGCAGGGGCGGTGTCACTGAAGCTTTCTTT	CASSLVSRGGVTEAFF
TRBV29-1	NA	few	TRBJ1-1	TGCAGCGGTCGGACGAGTGAAGCTTTCTTT	CSGRTSEAFF
TRBV20-1	NA	NA	TRBJ2-3	TGCAGTGCTAGACTGCAGGGGTTCAGTACGCAGTATTTT	CSARLQGFSTQYF
TRBV20-1	TRBD2	NA	TRBJ2-7	TGCAGTGCTGAACCTAGCGGGGGGGCAAGGGAGCAGTACTTC	CSAEPSGGAREQYF
TRBV27	TRBD2	many	TRBJ2-1	TGTGCCAGCAGTTTTAACCGGGAGGGGTGGAATGAGCAGTTCTTC	CASSFNREGWNEQFF
TRBV29-1	NA	many	TRBJ2-5	TGCAGCGTTGAAAACCAGGAAAACTTCCAAGAGACCCAGTACTTC	CSVENQENFQETQYF
TRBV7-9	TRBD1	NA	TRBJ2-5	TGTGCCAGCAGCTCAACCGGACAGGGGCCCTACCAAGAGACCCAGTACTTC	CASSSTGQGPYQETQYF
TRBV27	NA	many	TRBJ1-5	TGTGCCAGCAGTTTATCGGGCAGGGGCAATCAGCCCCAGCATTTT	CASSLSGRGNQPQHF
TRBV5-8	TRBD2	NA	TRBJ2-7	TGTGCCAGCAGCAAATTACTAGCGGGAGCCTCCTACGAGCAGTACTTC	CASSKLLAGASYEQYF
TRBV7-2	TRBD1	many	TRBJ1-5	TGTGCCAGCAGGTTGACAGGGAATCAGCCCCAGCATTTT	CASRLTGNQPQHF